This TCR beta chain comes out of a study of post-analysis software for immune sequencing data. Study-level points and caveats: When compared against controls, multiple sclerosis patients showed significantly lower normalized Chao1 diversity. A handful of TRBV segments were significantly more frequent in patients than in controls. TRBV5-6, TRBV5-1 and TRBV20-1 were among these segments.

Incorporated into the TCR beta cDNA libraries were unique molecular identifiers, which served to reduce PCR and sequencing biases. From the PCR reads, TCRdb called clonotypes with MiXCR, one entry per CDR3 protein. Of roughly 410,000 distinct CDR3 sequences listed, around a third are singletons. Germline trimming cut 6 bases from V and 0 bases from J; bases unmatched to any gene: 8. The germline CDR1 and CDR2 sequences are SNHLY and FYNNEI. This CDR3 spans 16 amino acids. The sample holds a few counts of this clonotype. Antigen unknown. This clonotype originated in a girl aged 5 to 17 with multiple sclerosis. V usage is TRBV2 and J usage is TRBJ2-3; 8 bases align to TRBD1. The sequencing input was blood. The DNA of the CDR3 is TGTGCCAGCAGGCCGAACAGGGGGTCAAGCACAGATACGCAGTATTTT. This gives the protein CASRPNRGSSTDTQYF.